These T cell receptor beta chains were read from a single sample in a study of T cell responses to AZD1222 COVID-19 vaccine. Profiled with immunoSEQ multiplex PCR; TCRdb holds only in-frame clones, not every one. The sample consists of 75,000 to 100,000 clones, 90% of them appearing once. Sequences were derived from peripheral blood, sampled on day 0 of AZD1222 vaccination. Receptors were obtained from an adult in good health. CDR3s include the opening cysteine and the closing phenylalanine or tryptophan. D genes are given only for firm matches. Clone size appears in some rows only: once, few, many, or a class for an expanded clone.

J gene: TRBJ2-3
D gene: -
clone size: -
CDR3 length: 15
V gene: TRBV5-1
CDR3 protein: CASSLSTGEGDTQYF
CDR3 DNA: TGCGCCAGCAGCTTGTCCACAGGGGAGGGGGATACGCAGTATTTT

J gene: TRBJ1-5
D gene: -
clone size: -
CDR3 length: 14
V gene: TRBV2
CDR3 protein: CASSTGNSNQPQHF
CDR3 DNA: TGTGCCAGCAGTACCGGCAACAGCAATCAGCCCCAGCATTTT

J gene: TRBJ1-4
D gene: TRBD1
clone size: -
CDR3 length: 15
V gene: TRBV5-1
CDR3 protein: CASSLLGQKNEKLFF
CDR3 DNA: TGCGCCAGCAGCTTATTGGGACAGAAAAATGAAAAACTGTTTTTT

J gene: TRBJ1-4
D gene: -
clone size: -
CDR3 length: 11
V gene: TRBV19
CDR3 protein: CASSITGKLFF
CDR3 DNA: TGTGCCAGTAGTATCACAGGAAAACTGTTTTTT

J gene: TRBJ2-1
D gene: TRBD2
clone size: -
CDR3 length: 16
V gene: TRBV9
CDR3 protein: CASSFGTSGGHNEQFF
CDR3 DNA: TGTGCCAGCAGCTTTGGGACTAGCGGGGGTCACAATGAGCAGTTCTTC

J gene: TRBJ1-1
D gene: -
clone size: once
CDR3 length: 13
V gene: TRBV30
CDR3 protein: CAWSGAANTEAFF
CDR3 DNA: TGTGCCTGGAGTGGGGCAGCAAACACTGAAGCTTTCTTT

J gene: TRBJ2-3
D gene: -
clone size: -
CDR3 length: 13
V gene: TRBV11-2
CDR3 protein: CASSLDPPDTQYF
CDR3 DNA: TGTGCCAGCAGCTTAGACCCTCCAGATACGCAGTATTTT

J gene: TRBJ1-1
D gene: -
clone size: -
CDR3 length: 16
V gene: TRBV7-2
CDR3 protein: CASSLKIRGASVEAFF
CDR3 DNA: TGTGCCAGCAGCTTAAAGATTCGGGGTGCGAGCGTTGAAGCTTTCTTT

J gene: TRBJ2-3
D gene: TRBD2
clone size: -
CDR3 length: 17
V gene: TRBV7-9
CDR3 protein: CASSPARLAGAVDTQYF
CDR3 DNA: TGTGCCAGCAGCCCAGCCCGCCTAGCGGGGGCGGTAGATACGCAGTATTTT

J gene: TRBJ2-3
D gene: TRBD1
clone size: -
CDR3 length: 15
V gene: TRBV7-3
CDR3 protein: CASSPDRGPPDTQYF
CDR3 DNA: TGTGCCAGCAGCCCAGACAGGGGTCCCCCAGATACGCAGTATTTT

J gene: TRBJ2-3
D gene: -
clone size: -
CDR3 length: 14
V gene: TRBV9
CDR3 protein: CASSVIASTDTQYF
CDR3 DNA: TGTGCCAGCAGCGTCATAGCGAGCACAGATACGCAGTATTTT

J gene: TRBJ1-2
D gene: -
clone size: once
CDR3 length: 14
V gene: TRBV7-2
CDR3 protein: CASSLGWEGYGYTF
CDR3 DNA: TGTGCCAGCAGCTTAGGTTGGGAAGGGTATGGCTACACCTTC

J gene: TRBJ1-2
D gene: -
clone size: once
CDR3 length: 12
V gene: TRBV2
CDR3 protein: CASSSGNYGYTF
CDR3 DNA: TGTGCCAGCAGTTCCGGGAACTATGGCTACACCTTC

J gene: TRBJ2-7
D gene: TRBD1
clone size: -
CDR3 length: 15
V gene: TRBV11-3
CDR3 protein: CASSLAGTDIYEQYF
CDR3 DNA: TGTGCCAGCAGCTTAGCCGGGACAGACATTTACGAGCAGTACTTC

J gene: TRBJ1-2
D gene: TRBD1
clone size: -
CDR3 length: 15
V gene: TRBV7-8
CDR3 protein: CASSLAYRGVPGYTF
CDR3 DNA: TGTGCCAGCAGCTTAGCGTACAGGGGAGTTCCTGGCTACACCTTC

J gene: TRBJ1-2
D gene: -
clone size: -
CDR3 length: 14
V gene: TRBV7-9
CDR3 protein: CASIQGGRAEGYTF
CDR3 DNA: TGTGCCAGCATCCAAGGAGGGAGGGCGGAGGGCTACACCTTC

J gene: TRBJ1-5
D gene: -
clone size: few
CDR3 length: 11
V gene: TRBV3-1/TRBV3-2
CDR3 protein: CRKFYNQPQHF
CDR3 DNA: TGTCGTAAGTTCTACAATCAGCCCCAGCATTTT

J gene: TRBJ2-3
D gene: -
clone size: -
CDR3 length: 15
V gene: TRBV9
CDR3 protein: CASSVGATLWDTQYF
CDR3 DNA: TGTGCCAGCAGCGTAGGCGCTACCCTCTGGGATACGCAGTATTTT

J gene: TRBJ2-2
D gene: -
clone size: -
CDR3 length: 15
V gene: TRBV27
CDR3 protein: CASSPRQENTGELFF
CDR3 DNA: TGTGCCAGCAGTCCCCGACAGGAGAACACCGGGGAGCTGTTTTTT

J gene: TRBJ1-3
D gene: TRBD1
clone size: -
CDR3 length: 14
V gene: TRBV15
CDR3 protein: CAAQGGPSGNTIYF
CDR3 DNA: TGTGCCGCCCAGGGGGGCCCGTCTGGAAACACCATATATTTT

J gene: TRBJ1-6
D gene: -
clone size: -
CDR3 length: 17
V gene: TRBV27
CDR3 protein: CASSFRSYRDFNSPLHF
CDR3 DNA: TGTGCCAGCAGTTTCAGATCTTACAGGGATTTTAATTCACCCCTCCACTTT

J gene: TRBJ1-2
D gene: -
clone size: once
CDR3 length: 15
V gene: TRBV6-5
CDR3 protein: CATEGGGPTNYGYTF
CDR3 DNA: TGTGCCACCGAGGGCGGGGGTCCGACTAACTATGGCTACACCTTC

J gene: TRBJ1-1
D gene: -
clone size: -
CDR3 length: 13
V gene: TRBV5-1
CDR3 protein: CASSLDWITEAFF
CDR3 DNA: TGCGCCAGCAGCTTGGATTGGATCACTGAAGCTTTCTTT

J gene: TRBJ2-3
D gene: -
clone size: -
CDR3 length: 15
V gene: TRBV10-3
CDR3 protein: CAISEGKVVPDTQYF
CDR3 DNA: TGTGCCATCAGTGAGGGGAAGGTGGTTCCAGATACGCAGTATTTT

J gene: TRBJ2-1
D gene: -
clone size: -
CDR3 length: 13
V gene: TRBV7-2
CDR3 protein: CASRRGTANEQFF
CDR3 DNA: TGTGCCAGCAGGCGGGGGACAGCCAATGAGCAGTTCTTC

J gene: TRBJ2-7
D gene: -
clone size: -
CDR3 length: 14
V gene: TRBV7-9
CDR3 protein: CASSPPWGKDEQYF
CDR3 DNA: TGTGCCAGCAGCCCCCCGTGGGGGAAGGACGAGCAGTACTTC

J gene: TRBJ2-7
D gene: -
clone size: -
CDR3 length: 11
V gene: TRBV6-5
CDR3 protein: CASSSPGEQYF
CDR3 DNA: TGTGCCAGCAGTTCCCCGGGGGAGCAGTACTTC

J gene: TRBJ1-2
D gene: -
clone size: -
CDR3 length: 14
V gene: TRBV6-5
CDR3 protein: CASSPGHPNYGYTF
CDR3 DNA: TGTGCCAGCAGCCCAGGGCATCCTAACTATGGCTACACCTTC

J gene: TRBJ1-1
D gene: TRBD1
clone size: -
CDR3 length: 13
V gene: TRBV29-1
CDR3 protein: CSVSQGVRTEAFF
CDR3 DNA: TGCAGCGTTTCTCAGGGGGTACGCACTGAAGCTTTCTTT